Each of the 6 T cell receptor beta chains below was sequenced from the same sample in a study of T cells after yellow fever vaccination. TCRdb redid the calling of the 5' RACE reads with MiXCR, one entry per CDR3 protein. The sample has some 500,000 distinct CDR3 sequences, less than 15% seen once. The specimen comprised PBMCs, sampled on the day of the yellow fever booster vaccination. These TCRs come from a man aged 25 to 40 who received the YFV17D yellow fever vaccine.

The CDR3, as DNA: TGTGCCAGCAGCTCTTCTGGGACGAACACAGATACGCAGTATTTT. This gives the protein CASSSSGTNTDTQYF. The chain carries TRBV7-2 and TRBJ2-3; possibly TRBD1 or TRBD2 for D (5 bases each). The V end lost 4 bases, the J end lost 2 bases, and 13 bases lay between the germline ends. Germline V gene lookup returns CDR1 SGHTA and CDR2 FQGNSA. This CDR3 region has 15 residues.

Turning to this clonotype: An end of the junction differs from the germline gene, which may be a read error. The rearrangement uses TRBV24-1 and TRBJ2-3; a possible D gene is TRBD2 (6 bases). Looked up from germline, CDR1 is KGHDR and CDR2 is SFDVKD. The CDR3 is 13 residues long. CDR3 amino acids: CATSDMEGSTEFF. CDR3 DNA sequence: TGTGCCACCAGTGATATGGAGGGGTCTACAGAGTTTTTT.

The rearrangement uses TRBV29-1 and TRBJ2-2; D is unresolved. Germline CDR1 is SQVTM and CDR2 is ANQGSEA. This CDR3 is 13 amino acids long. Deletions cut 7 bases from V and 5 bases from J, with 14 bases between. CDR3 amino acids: CSGLTLGTGELFF. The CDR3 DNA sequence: TGCAGCGGGCTAACGCTAGGGACCGGGGAGCTGTTTTTT.

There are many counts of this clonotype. CDR3 loop: CATSRDNEQFF. CDR3 nucleotides: TGTGCCACCAGCAGGGACAATGAGCAGTTCTTC. V usage is TRBV15 and J usage is TRBJ2-1, with D uncertain. V lost 3 bases and J 5 bases, leaving 2 bases between the germline ends. From germline, CDR1 is LNHNV and CDR2 YYDKDF (reference sequence). The CDR3 length is 11 residues. Full variable domain (outside the CDR3, taken from reference TRBV15 and TRBJ2-1): DAMVIQNPRYQVTQFGKPVTLSCSQTLNHNVMYWYQQKSSQAPKLLFHYYDKDFNNEADTPDNFQSRRPNTSFCFLDIRSPGLGDTAMYLCATSRDNEQFFGPGTRLTVL.

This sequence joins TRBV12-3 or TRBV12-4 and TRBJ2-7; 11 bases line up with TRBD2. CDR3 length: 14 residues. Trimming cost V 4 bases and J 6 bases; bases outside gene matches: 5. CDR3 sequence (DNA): TGTGCCAGCAGTTGGATAGCGGGAGGGTTCGAGCAGTACTTC. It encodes CASSWIAGGFEQYF.

As DNA, the CDR3 is TGCGCCAGCAGCCGACTAGCGGGAGAGGATACGCAGTATTTT. Protein product: CASSRLAGEDTQYF. The gene calls are TRBV5-1 and TRBJ2-3, with 12 bases lining up with TRBD2. CDR1 and CDR2 from the germline V gene are SGHRS and YFSETQ. Trimming took 4 bases from V and 6 from J; bases not matched to a gene: 3. This CDR3 region has 14 residues.